The 7 T cell receptor beta chains below were found in one sample sequenced in a study of OX40 agonist ivuxolimab in advanced cancers. The table came from immunoSEQ multiplex PCR; TCRdb's copy has only in-frame clones and leaves some out. The repertoire consists of tens of thousands of clones, with 85% to 95% occurring once and the leading ten covering roughly 20%. This sample comprised CD4+ or CD8+ T cells sorted from blood, obtained in a trial of the OX40 agonist ivuxolimab. Source of these receptors: an adult with an advanced solid tumor such as melanoma, head and neck, liver or kidney cancer.

J is TRBJ2-1 and V is TRBV5-4; a weak D match, TRBD2 (6 bases). The CDR3 runs 15 residues. CDR1 and CDR2 (germline): SGHNT, YYREEE (reference sequence). V was trimmed by 2 bases and J by 2 bases, leaving 11 bases between them. The CDR3 region is CASSFWRETYNEQFF. CDR3 DNA: TGTGCCAGCAGCTTTTGGCGGGAAACCTACAATGAGCAGTTCTTC.

The chain employs TRBV28 and TRBJ2-1; no firm D call. The CDR3 extends over 11 amino acids. Germline lookup yields CDR1 MDHEN and CDR2 SYDVKM. The V and J ends lost 5 bases and 14 bases respectively, with 13 bases between them. CDR3 bases: TGTGCCAGCAGTCTAGGATCCCGTGAGTTCTTC. Protein: CASSLGSREFF.

V is TRBV11-2 and J is TRBJ2-5; D is ambiguous. Trimming shortened V by 4 bases and J by 5 bases, and 8 bases separated the two germline ends. This CDR3 spans 12 amino acids. Germline CDR1 reads SGHAT; CDR2 reads FQNNGV. CDR3 region: CASSSPWETQYF. In DNA form, the CDR3 reads TGTGCCAGCAGCTCCCCCTGGGAGACCCAGTACTTC.

This clone has just one count. The chain is built from TRBV4-2 and TRBJ1-5; no firm D call. CDR3 length equals 15 residues. V gave up 1 base and J gave up 1 base, with 8 bases separating them. Germline CDR1 reads LGHNA; CDR2 reads YNFKEQ. CDR3 sequence reads: CASSQARGSNQPQHF. The CDR3 region has the DNA TGTGCCAGCAGCCAAGCCCGCGGGAGCAATCAGCCCCAGCATTTT.

The CDR3 DNA follows: TGTGCCATCAGGTCCGGACAGGGGTACGAGCAGTACTTC. Encoded protein: CAIRSGQGYEQYF. The chain recombines TRBV10-3 with TRBJ2-7; 9 bases map to TRBD1. This CDR3 is 13 amino acids long. Germline assignment: CDR1 ENHRY and CDR2 SYGVKD. The junction had 4 bases not matched to a gene; V was cut back by 6 bases and J by 4 bases.

The J gene is TRBJ2-2, the V gene TRBV7-9; 13 bases map to TRBD2. Germline loops: CDR1 SEHNR, CDR2 FQNEAQ (reference sequence). Trimming at V came to 9 bases and at J to 2 bases, leaving 3 bases not matched to a gene. This CDR3 comprises 15 residues. The CDR3 coding sequence is TGTGCCAGGCCGGGACTAGCGGGAAACACCGGGGAGCTGTTTTTT. Residues: CARPGLAGNTGELFF.

The V and J genes are TRBV6-5 and TRBJ1-1; possible D gene TRBD1, 6 bases. The CDR3 is 15 amino acids. V was clipped by 2 bases and J by 5 bases, with 15 bases between them. Per the germline V gene, CDR1 is MNHEY and CDR2 is SVGAGI. In DNA, the CDR3 is TGTGCCAGCAGTTACATCGGGGGCGCGGGGACTGAAGCTTTCTTT. Amino acid sequence: CASSYIGGAGTEAFF.